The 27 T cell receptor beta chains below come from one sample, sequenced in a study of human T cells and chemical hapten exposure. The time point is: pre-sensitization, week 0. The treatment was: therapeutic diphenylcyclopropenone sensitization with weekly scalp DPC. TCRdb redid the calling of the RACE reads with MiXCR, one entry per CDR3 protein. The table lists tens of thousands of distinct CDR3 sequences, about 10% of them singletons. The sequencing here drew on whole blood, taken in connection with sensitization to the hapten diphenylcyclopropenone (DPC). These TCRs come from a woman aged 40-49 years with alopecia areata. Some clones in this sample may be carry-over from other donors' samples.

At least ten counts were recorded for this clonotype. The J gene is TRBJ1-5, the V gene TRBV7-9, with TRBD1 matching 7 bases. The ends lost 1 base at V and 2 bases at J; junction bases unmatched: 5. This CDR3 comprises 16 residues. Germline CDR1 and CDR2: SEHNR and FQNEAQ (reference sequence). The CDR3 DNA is TGTGCCAGCAGCTTAGGGGACAGAGGGCGCAATCAGCCCCAGCATTTT. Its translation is CASSLGDRGRNQPQHF.

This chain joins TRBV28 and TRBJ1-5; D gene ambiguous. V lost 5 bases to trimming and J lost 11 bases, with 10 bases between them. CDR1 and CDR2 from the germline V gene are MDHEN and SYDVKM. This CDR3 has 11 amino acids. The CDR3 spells CASSTAIAQHF. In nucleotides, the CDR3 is TGTGCCAGCAGTACGGCCATCGCCCAGCATTTT.

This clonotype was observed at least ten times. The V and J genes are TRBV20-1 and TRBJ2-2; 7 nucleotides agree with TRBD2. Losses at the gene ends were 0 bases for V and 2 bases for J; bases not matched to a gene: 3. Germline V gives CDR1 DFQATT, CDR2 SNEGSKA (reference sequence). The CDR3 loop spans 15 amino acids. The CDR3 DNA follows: TGCAGTGCTAGAGAAGGCGGGGGAAACACCGGGGAGCTGTTTTTT. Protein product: CSAREGGGNTGELFF.

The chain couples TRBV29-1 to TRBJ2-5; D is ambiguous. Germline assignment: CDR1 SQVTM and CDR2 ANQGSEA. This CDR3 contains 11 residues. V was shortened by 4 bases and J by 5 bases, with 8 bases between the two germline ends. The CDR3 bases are TGCAGCGTTGGCACGGTCGAGACCCAGTACTTC. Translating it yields CSVGTVETQYF.

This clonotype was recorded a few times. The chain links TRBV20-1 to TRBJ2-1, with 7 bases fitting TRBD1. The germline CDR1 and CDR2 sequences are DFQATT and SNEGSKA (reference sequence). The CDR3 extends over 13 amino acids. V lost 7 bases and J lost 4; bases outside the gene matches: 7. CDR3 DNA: TGCAGTGGCGCCGGGACAGCTTACAATGAGCAGTTCTTC. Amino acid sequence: CSGAGTAYNEQFF.

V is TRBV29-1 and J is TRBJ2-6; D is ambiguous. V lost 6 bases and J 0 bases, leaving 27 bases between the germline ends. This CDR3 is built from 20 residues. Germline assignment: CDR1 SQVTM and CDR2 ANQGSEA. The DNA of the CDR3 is TGCAGCGTGGCGTTGAAAGGTGCCCTACAGAGTAACTCTGGGGCCAACGTCCTGACTTTC. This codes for CSVALKGALQSNSGANVLTF.

The CDR3 sequence: CASRSLAGADTQYF. The CDR3 region has the DNA TGTGCCAGCAGATCCTTAGCGGGGGCAGATACGCAGTATTTT. The chain carries TRBV27 and TRBJ2-3, with 9 bases matching TRBD2. Germline values: CDR1 MNHEY, CDR2 SMNVEV (reference sequence). The CDR3 covers 14 residues. Trimming took 6 bases from V and 4 from J; bases not matched to a gene: 5.

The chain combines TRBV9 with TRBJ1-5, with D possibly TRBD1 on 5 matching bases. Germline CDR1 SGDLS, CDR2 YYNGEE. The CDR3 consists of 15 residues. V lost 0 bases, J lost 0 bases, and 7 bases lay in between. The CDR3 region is CASSVVGDSNQPQHF. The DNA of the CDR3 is TGTGCCAGCAGCGTAGTGGGGGATAGCAATCAGCCCCAGCATTTT. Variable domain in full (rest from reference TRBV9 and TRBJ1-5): DSGVTQTPKHLITATGQRVTLRCSPRSGDLSVYWYQQSLDQGLQFLIQYYNGEERAKGNILERFSAQQFPDLHSELNLSSLELGDSALYFCASSVVGDSNQPQHFGDGTRLSIL.

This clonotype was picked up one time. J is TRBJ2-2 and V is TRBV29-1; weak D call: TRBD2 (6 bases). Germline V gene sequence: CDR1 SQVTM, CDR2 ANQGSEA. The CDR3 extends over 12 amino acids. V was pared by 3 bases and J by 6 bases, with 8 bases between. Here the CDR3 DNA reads TGCAGCGTTGATCCGGGAGCCGGGGAGCTGTTTTTT. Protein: CSVDPGAGELFF.

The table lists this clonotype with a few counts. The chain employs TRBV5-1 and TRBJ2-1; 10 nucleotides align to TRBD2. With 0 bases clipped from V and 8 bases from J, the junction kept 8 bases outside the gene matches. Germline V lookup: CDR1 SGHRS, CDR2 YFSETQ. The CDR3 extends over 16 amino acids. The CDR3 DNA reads TGCGCCAGCAGCTTGGGGACTAGCGGTGTGGTCGATGAGCAGTTCTTC. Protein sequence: CASSLGTSGVVDEQFF.

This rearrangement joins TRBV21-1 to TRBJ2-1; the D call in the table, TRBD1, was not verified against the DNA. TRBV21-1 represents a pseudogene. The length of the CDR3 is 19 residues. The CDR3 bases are TGTGCCAGCAGCAAAAAACCCGGCTATTCTGGCGGGTACTACAATGAGCAGTTCTTC. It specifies CASSKKPGYSGGYYNEQFF.

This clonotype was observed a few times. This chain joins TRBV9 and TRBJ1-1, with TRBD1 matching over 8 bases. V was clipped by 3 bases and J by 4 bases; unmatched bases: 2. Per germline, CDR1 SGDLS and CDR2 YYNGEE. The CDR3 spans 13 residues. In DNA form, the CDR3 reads TGTGCCAGCAGCGCCACAGGGGGCACTGAAGCTTTCTTT. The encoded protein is CASSATGGTEAFF.

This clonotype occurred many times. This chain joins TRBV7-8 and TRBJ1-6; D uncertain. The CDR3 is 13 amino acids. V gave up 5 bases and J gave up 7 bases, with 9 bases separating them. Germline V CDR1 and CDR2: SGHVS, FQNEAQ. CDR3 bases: TGTGCCAGCAGCGTCGGGAGAAATTCACCCCTCCACTTT. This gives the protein CASSVGRNSPLHF. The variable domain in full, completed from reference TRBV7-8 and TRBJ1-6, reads GAGVSQSPRYKVAKRGQDVALRCDPISGHVSLFWYQQALGQGPEFLTYFQNEAQLDKSGLPSDRFFAERPEGSVSTLKIQRTQQEDSAVYLCASSVGRNSPLHFGNGTRLTVT.

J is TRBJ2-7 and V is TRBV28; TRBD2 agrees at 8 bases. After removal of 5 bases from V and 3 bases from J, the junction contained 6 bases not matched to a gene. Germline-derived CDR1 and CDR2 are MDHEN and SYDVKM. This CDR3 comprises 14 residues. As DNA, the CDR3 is TGTGCCAGCAGTGTTAGCGGGATGGTCTACGAGCAGTACTTC. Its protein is CASSVSGMVYEQYF.

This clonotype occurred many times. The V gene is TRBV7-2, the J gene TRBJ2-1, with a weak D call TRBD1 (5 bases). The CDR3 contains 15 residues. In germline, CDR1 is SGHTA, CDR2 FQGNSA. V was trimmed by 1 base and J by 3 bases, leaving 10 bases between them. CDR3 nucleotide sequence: TGTGCCAGCAGCTTAGGGGCCAGGGACTACAATGAGCAGTTCTTC. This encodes CASSLGARDYNEQFF.

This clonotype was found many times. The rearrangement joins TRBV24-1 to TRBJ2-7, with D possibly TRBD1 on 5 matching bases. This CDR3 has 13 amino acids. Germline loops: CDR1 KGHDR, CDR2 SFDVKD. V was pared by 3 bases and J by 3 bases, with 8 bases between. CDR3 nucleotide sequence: TGTGCCACCAGTGATGACCAGGGCTACGAGCAGTACTTC. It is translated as CATSDDQGYEQYF.

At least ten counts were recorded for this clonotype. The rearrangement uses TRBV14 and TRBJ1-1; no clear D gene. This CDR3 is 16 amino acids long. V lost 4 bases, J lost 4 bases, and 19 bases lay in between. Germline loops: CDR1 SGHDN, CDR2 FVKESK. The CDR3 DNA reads TGTGCCAGCAGCCTGTATCCTTCCGGTGGGATCACTGAAGCTTTCTTT. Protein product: CASSLYPSGGITEAFF. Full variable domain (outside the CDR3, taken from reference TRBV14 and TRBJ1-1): EAGVTQFPSHSVIEKGQTVTLRCDPISGHDNLYWYRRVMGKEIKFLLHFVKESKQDESGMPNNRFLAERTGGTYSTLKVQPAELEDSGVYFCASSLYPSGGITEAFFGQGTRLTVV.

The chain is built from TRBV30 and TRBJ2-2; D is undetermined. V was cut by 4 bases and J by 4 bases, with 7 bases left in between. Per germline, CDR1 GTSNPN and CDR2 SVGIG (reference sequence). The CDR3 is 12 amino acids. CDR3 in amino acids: CAWTVATGELFF. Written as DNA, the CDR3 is TGTGCCTGGACGGTCGCCACCGGGGAGCTGTTTTTT.

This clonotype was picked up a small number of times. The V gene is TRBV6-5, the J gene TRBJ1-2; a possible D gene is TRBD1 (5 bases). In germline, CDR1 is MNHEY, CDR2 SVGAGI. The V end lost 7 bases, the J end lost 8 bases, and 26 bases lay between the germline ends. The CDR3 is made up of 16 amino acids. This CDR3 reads CASTPRPAGLLRGYTF. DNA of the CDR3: TGTGCCAGCACCCCACGCCCGGCAGGGTTGTTGAGAGGCTACACCTTC.

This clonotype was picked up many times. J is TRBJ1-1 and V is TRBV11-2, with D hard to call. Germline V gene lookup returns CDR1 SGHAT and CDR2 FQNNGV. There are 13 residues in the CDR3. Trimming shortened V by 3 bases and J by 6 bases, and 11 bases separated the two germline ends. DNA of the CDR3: TGTGCCAGCAGCTTTGGGAGAGCGGCTGAAGCTTTCTTT. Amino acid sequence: CASSFGRAAEAFF.

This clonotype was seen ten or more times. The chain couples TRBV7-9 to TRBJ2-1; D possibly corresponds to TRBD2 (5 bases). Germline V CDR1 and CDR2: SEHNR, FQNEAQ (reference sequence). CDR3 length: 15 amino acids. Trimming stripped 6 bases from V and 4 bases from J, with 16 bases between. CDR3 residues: CASSFGSSWYNEQFF. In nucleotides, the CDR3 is TGTGCCAGCAGTTTCGGGTCTAGCTGGTACAATGAGCAGTTCTTC.

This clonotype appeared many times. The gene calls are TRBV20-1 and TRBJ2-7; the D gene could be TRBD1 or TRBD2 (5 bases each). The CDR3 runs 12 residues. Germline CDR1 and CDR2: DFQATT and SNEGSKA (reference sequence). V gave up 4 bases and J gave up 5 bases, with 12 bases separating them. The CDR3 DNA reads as TGCAGTGCTAAGGGGACCGAAGACGAGCAGTACTTC. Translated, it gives CSAKGTEDEQYF.

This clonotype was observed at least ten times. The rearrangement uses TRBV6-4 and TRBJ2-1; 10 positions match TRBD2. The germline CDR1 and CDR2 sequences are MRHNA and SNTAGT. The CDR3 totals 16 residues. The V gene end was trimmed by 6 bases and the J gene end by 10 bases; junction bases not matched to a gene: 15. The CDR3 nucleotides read TGTGCCAGCAGCCCCGGGGAAGCGGGGGGGCATCTCGAGCAGTTCTTC. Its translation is CASSPGEAGGHLEQFF.

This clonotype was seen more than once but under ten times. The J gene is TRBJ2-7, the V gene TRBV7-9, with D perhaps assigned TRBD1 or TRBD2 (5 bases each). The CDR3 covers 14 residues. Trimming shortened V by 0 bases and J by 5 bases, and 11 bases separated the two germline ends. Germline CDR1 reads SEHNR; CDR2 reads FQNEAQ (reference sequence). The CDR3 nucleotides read TGTGCCAGCAGCTTAGCAACGGGACGGAACGAGCAGTACTTC. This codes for CASSLATGRNEQYF.

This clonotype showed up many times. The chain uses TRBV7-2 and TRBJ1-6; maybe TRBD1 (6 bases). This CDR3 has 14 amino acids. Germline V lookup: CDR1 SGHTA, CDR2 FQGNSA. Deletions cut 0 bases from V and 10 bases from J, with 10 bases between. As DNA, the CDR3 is TGTGCCAGCAGCTTAGCGCAGGGACACTCACCCCTCCACTTT. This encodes CASSLAQGHSPLHF.

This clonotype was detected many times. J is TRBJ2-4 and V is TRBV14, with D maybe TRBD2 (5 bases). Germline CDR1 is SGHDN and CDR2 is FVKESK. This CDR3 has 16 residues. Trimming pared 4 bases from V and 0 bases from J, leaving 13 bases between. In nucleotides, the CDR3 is TGTGCCAGCAGCCCCCAAGGAGGTGTAGCCAAAAACATTCAGTACTTC. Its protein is CASSPQGGVAKNIQYF.

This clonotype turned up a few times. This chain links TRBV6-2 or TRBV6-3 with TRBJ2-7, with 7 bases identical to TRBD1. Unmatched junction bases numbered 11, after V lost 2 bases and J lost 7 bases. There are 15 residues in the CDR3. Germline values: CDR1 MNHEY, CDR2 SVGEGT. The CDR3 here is CASSYGDRDREEQYF. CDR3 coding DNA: TGTGCCAGCAGTTACGGCGACAGGGACCGAGAAGAGCAGTACTTC.